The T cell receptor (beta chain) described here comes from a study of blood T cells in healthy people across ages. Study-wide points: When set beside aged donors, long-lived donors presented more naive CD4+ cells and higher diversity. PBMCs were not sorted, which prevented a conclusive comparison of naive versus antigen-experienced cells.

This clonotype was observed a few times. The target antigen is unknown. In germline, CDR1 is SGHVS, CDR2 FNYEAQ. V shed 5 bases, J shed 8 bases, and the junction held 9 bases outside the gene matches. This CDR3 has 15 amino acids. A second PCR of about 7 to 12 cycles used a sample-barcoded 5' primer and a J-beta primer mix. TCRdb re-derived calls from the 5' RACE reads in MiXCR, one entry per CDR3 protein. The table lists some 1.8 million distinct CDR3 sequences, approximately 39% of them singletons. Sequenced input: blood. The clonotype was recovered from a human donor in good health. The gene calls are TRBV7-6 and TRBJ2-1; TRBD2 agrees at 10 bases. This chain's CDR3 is CASSAPGLAMYEQFF. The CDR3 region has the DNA TGTGCCAGCAGCGCTCCGGGACTAGCGATGTATGAGCAGTTCTTC.